This record looks at one T cell receptor (beta chain) sequence and its context. The antigen is unknown. Using immunoSEQ multiplex PCR, the repertoire was profiled, and TCRdb retains in-frame clones only, with some absent. Of around 80,000 clones listed, approximately 82% are singletons. The data stem from a study of OX40 agonist ivuxolimab in advanced cancers. The study, taken as a whole, reports: Clones of CD4+ and CD8+ blood T cells grew by week 6 at doses of 0.1 to 3.0 mg/kg.

CDR1 is MDHEN and CDR2 is SYDVKM in the germline V gene. The CDR3 covers 11 residues. V lost 5 bases and J 6 bases, leaving 5 bases between the germline ends. The sequence came from an adult with an advanced solid tumor such as melanoma, head and neck, liver or kidney cancer. The rearrangement links TRBV28 to TRBJ1-5; no reliable D call. The input for sequencing was CD4+ or CD8+ T cells sorted from blood, taken in a trial of the OX40 agonist ivuxolimab. The CDR3 sequence is CASSRAQPQHF. DNA of the CDR3: TGTGCCAGCAGTAGGGCTCAGCCCCAGCATTTT. The full variable domain, completed using reference TRBV28 and TRBJ1-5, is DVKVTQSSRYLVKRTGEKVFLECVQDMDHENMFWYRQDPGLGLRLIYFSYDVKMKEKGDIPEGYSVSREKKERFSLILESASTNQTSMYLCASSRAQPQHFGDGTRLSIL.